Following are 8 T cell receptor beta chains from one sample sequenced in a study of cytomegalovirus exposure and HLA in healthy donors. 60 Vbeta and 13 Jbeta primers were used in PCR. Data came from immunoSEQ multiplex PCR; TCRdb stores just in-frame clones and leaves some out. The sample lists roughly 100,000 clones; about 83% were seen once. The sample consisted of PBMCs. The receptors here all came from a female donor in good health and CMV-seropositive.

The chain employs TRBV5-4 and TRBJ2-7; 9 bases map to TRBD1. Germline loops: CDR1 SGHNT, CDR2 YYREEE (reference sequence). V shed 4 bases, J shed 6 bases, and the junction held 11 bases outside the gene matches. This CDR3 is built from 15 residues. The CDR3 DNA is TGTGCCAGCAGCCACCCCGACGACAGGGGGTCCGAGCAGTACTTC. Translating it yields CASSHPDDRGSEQYF. Combining the CDR3 with reference TRBV5-4 and TRBJ2-7 gives the whole variable domain ETGVTQSPTHLIKTRGQQVTLRCSSQSGHNTVSWYQQALGQGPQFIFQYYREEENGRGNFPPRFSGLQFPNYSSELNVNALELDDSALYLCASSHPDDRGSEQYFGPGTRLTVT.

V usage is TRBV27 and J usage is TRBJ1-2; TRBD1 is a possible D gene (5 bases). Trimming pared 2 bases from V and 7 bases from J, leaving 14 bases between. Germline V gene lookup returns CDR1 MNHEY and CDR2 SMNVEV (reference sequence). This CDR3 contains 14 residues. The CDR3 loop is CASSLLPGKCGYTF. DNA of the CDR3: TGTGCCAGCAGTTTACTTCCAGGGAAGTGTGGCTACACCTTC.

This rearrangement joins TRBV27 to TRBJ1-1, with 11 bases identical to TRBD1. The germline V gene encodes CDR1 MNHEY and CDR2 SMNVEV (reference sequence). With V trimmed by 4 bases and J by 2 bases, 9 bases remained unmatched. CDR3 size: 17 residues. CDR3 amino acids: CASSYRTGGFLNTEAFF. The CDR3 DNA is TGTGCCAGCAGTTATCGGACAGGGGGCTTCCTAAACACTGAAGCTTTCTTT.

V is TRBV2 and J is TRBJ2-1; 9 nucleotides line up with TRBD2. CDR1 is SNHLY and CDR2 is FYNNEI in the germline V gene. V trimming: 9 bases; J trimming: 5 bases; junction bases outside the gene matches: 11. The CDR3 extends over 15 amino acids. CDR3 sequence: CASKGVAGDHNEQFF. The CDR3 bases are TGTGCCAGTAAGGGGGTAGCGGGAGACCACAATGAGCAGTTCTTC.

With respect to this clone: Distinct nucleotide sequences in the sample also encode this CDR3. CDR3 protein: CASSLVGGSTDTQYF. The CDR3 bases are TGCGCCAGCAGCTTGGTTGGCGGGAGTACAGATACGCAGTATTTT. The chain couples TRBV5-1 to TRBJ2-3, with TRBD2 identical over 7 bases. The V and J ends lost 0 bases and 3 bases, in that order; junction bases with no gene match: 4. The CDR3 sequence is 15 residues long. Germline loops: CDR1 SGHRS, CDR2 YFSETQ.

The chain links TRBV18 to TRBJ2-4, with TRBD1 as a possible D gene (6 bases). Trimming stripped 3 bases from V and 6 bases from J, with 15 bases between. The CDR3 sequence is 15 residues long. Germline loops: CDR1 KGHSH, CDR2 LQKENI. CDR3 coding DNA: TGTGCCAGCTCACCGCAACAGGGTCCCCTAAACATTCAGTACTTC. Its protein is CASSPQQGPLNIQYF.

The gene calls are TRBV5-6 and TRBJ2-1; D remains unclear. V was shortened by 2 bases and J by 8 bases, with 8 bases between the two germline ends. CDR3 length: 12 residues. Per the germline V gene, CDR1 is SGHDT and CDR2 is YYEEEE. Here the CDR3 reads CASSFQSHEQFF. The CDR3 DNA reads TGTGCCAGCAGCTTTCAGTCACATGAGCAGTTCTTC.

Points on this clone: Other DNA sequences in this sample translate to the same CDR3. The gene calls are TRBV30 and TRBJ1-1; D ambiguous. Germline lookup yields CDR1 GTSNPN and CDR2 SVGIG (reference sequence). Trimming pared 3 bases from V and 1 base from J, leaving 6 bases between. CDR3 length: 12 amino acids. The chain's CDR3 is CAWSPGNTEAFF. The CDR3 DNA is TGTGCCTGGAGCCCGGGGAACACTGAAGCTTTCTTT.